This T cell receptor beta chain is from a study of response to subunit inactivated influenza vaccine. Notes on the study in general: Few new T cells, the authors suggested, are recruited by each seasonal influenza vaccination.

The sample holds a few counts of this clonotype. What it binds is unknown. TCRdb recomputed calls from the RT-PCR reads with MiXCR, one row per CDR3 protein. The table lists about 190,000 distinct CDR3 sequences, 13% to 15% of them singletons, with about a quarter in the top ten. Germline V lookup: CDR1 MGHDK, CDR2 SYGVNS. This CDR3 has 16 amino acids. Trimming shortened V by 7 bases and J by 0 bases, and 15 bases separated the two germline ends. This specimen was CD8+ T cells sorted from PBMCs, taken about 5 days after vaccination. The clonotype comes from a man in his forties or fifties who received an inactivated influenza vaccine. The V gene is TRBV25-1, the J gene TRBJ2-2, with D possibly being TRBD1 or TRBD2 (5 bases each). For the CDR3, the DNA is TGTGCCAGCATCGGACCGGGGACGGCGAACACCGGGGAGCTGTTTTTT. It encodes CASIGPGTANTGELFF.